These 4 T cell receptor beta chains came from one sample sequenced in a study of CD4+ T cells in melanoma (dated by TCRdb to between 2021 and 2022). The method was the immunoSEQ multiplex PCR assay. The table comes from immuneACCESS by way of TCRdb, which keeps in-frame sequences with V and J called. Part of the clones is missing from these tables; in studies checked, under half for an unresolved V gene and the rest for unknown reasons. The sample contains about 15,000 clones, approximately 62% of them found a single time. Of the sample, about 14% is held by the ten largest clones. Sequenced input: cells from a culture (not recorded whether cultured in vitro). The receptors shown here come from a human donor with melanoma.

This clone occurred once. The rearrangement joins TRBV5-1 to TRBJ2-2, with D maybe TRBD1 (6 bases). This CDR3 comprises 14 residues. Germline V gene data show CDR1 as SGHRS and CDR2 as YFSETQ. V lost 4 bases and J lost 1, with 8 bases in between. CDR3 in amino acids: CASSQQGNTGELFF. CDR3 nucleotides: TGCGCCAGCAGCCAACAGGGGAACACCGGGGAGCTGTTTTTT.

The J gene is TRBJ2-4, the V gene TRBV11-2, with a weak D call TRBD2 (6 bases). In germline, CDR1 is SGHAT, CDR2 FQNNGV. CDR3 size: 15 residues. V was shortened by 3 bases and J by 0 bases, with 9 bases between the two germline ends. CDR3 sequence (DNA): TGTGCCAGCAGCTTGGGGGGATTAGCCAAAAACATTCAGTACTTC. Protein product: CASSLGGLAKNIQYF.

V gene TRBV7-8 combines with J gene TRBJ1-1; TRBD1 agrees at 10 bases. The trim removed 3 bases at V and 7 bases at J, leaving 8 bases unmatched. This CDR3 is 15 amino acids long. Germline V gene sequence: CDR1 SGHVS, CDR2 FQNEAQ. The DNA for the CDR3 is TGTGCCAGCAGCTTTTCCGACAGGGGGCCCGTTGAAGCTTTCTTT. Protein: CASSFSDRGPVEAFF. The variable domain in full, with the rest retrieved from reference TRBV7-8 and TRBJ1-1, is GAGVSQSPRYKVAKRGQDVALRCDPISGHVSLFWYQQALGQGPEFLTYFQNEAQLDKSGLPSDRFFAERPEGSVSTLKIQRTQQEDSAVYLCASSFSDRGPVEAFFGQGTRLTVV.

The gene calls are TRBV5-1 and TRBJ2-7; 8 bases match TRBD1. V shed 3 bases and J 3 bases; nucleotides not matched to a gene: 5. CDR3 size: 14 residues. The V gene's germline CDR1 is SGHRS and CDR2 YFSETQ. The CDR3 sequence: CASSSSGTGYEQYF. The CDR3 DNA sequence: TGCGCCAGCAGCTCGTCCGGGACAGGCTACGAGCAGTACTTC.